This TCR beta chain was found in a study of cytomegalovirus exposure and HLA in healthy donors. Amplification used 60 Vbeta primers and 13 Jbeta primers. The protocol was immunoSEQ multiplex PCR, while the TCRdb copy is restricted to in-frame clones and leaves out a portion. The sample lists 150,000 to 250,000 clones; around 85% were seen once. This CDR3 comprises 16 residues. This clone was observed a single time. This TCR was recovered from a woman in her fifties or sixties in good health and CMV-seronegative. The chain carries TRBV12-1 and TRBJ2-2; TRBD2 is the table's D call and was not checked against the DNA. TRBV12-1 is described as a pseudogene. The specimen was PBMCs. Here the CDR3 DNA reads TGTGCCAGCAGCTTTCCGGGACTAGCGAACACCGGGGAGCTGTTTTTT. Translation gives CASSFPGLANTGELFF.